Listed here is a single TCR beta chain. Its antigen is as yet unknown. Genomic DNA of each subset was evenly split across several immunoSEQ plates. Some clones are missing from TCRdb's copy, which holds only in-frame ones; the method was immunoSEQ multiplex PCR. The profile shows around 650,000 clones, approximately 96% of them singletons. Naive-designated CD8 cells lacked CD45RO, were positively enriched for CCR7, and omitted terminally differentiated effector memory CD45RA+ cells. The CDR3 has 15 amino acids. Trimming took 3 bases from V and 5 from J, leaving 14 bases between them. Looked up from germline, CDR1 is WSHSY and CDR2 is SAAADI. The data belong to a study of shared clonotypes between healthy human individuals. Background on the study: For every donor, three CD4 naive, three CD4 memory, two CD8 naive and one CD8 memory plates were used. The study's findings and limits: Non-shared clonotypes showed lower generation probabilities than clonotypes common to all four donors. On the whole, naive subsets had larger estimated richness than memory subsets had.

The chain recombines TRBV10-2 with TRBJ1-5; D remains unclear. Source material: naive CD8+ T cells sorted from blood. The sequence came from a woman aged 25-40 years in good health. CDR3 DNA: TGCGCCAGCAGTGATGCGGACCCTGTGGATCAGCCCCAGCATTTT. This codes for CASSDADPVDQPQHF.